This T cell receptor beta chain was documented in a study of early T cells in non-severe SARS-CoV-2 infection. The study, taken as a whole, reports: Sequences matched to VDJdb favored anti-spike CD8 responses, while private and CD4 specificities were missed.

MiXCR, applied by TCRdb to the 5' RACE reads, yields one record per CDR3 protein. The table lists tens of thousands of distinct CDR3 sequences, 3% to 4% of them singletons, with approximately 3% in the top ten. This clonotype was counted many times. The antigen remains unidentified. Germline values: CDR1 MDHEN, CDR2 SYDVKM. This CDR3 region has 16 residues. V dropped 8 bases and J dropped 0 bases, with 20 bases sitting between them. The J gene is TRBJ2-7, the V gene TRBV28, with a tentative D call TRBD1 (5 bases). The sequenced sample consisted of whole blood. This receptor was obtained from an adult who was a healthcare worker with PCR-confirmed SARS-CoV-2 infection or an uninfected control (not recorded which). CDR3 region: CASRPISLQGSYEQYF. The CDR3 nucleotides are TGTGCCAGCCGGCCCATCTCGTTGCAGGGCTCCTACGAGCAGTACTTC.